The 4 T cell receptor beta chains below were found in one sample sequenced in a study of response to subunit inactivated influenza vaccine. TCRdb ran MiXCR on the RT-PCR reads and lists one entry per CDR3 protein. In the table there are over 750,000 distinct CDR3 sequences, around 20% of which are singletons. The sequenced sample was PBMCs from blood, obtained around 5 days after vaccination. The source of these receptors is a middle-aged man who received an inactivated influenza vaccine.

This chain joins TRBV18 and TRBJ2-5, with D maybe TRBD1 (7 bases). Germline V gene lookup returns CDR1 KGHSH and CDR2 LQKENI. The CDR3 loop spans 16 amino acids. The germline V and J ends were trimmed by 0 bases and 1 base, with 12 bases remaining between them. CDR3 in amino acids: CASSPPGQGGQETQYF. As DNA, the CDR3 is TGTGCCAGCTCACCACCGGGGCAGGGGGGCCAAGAGACCCAGTACTTC.

This clonotype has just a few counts. The V and J genes are TRBV20-1 and TRBJ1-1; D ambiguous. With 4 bases removed from V and 1 base from J, the gap between germline ends came to 10 bases. This CDR3 has 13 amino acids. CDR1 DFQATT and CDR2 SNEGSKA come from the germline V gene (reference sequence). CDR3 region: CSATHGPNTEAFF. CDR3 in DNA: TGCAGTGCTACCCACGGACCGAACACTGAAGCTTTCTTT.

This clonotype came up a few times. The rearrangement joins TRBV6-5 to TRBJ2-2; the D gene is possibly TRBD1 (6 bases). CDR3 length: 14 amino acids. Germline V CDR1 and CDR2: MNHEY, SVGAGI. V lost 5 bases, J lost 5 bases, and 12 bases lay in between. CDR3 protein: CASSNTGTTGELFF. DNA for the CDR3: TGTGCCAGCAGTAACACAGGGACGACCGGGGAGCTGTTTTTT.

This clonotype showed up just a few times. This CDR3 is CASSLGLGTSGIDETQYF. CDR3 nucleotides: TGTGCCAGCAGTTTAGGACTCGGGACTAGCGGGATCGATGAGACCCAGTACTTC. The rearrangement joins TRBV28 to TRBJ2-5, with 13 nucleotides matching TRBD2. The CDR3 consists of 18 residues. The junction had 11 bases not matched to a gene; V was cut back by 2 bases and J by 5 bases. Per the germline V gene, CDR1 is MDHEN and CDR2 is SYDVKM.